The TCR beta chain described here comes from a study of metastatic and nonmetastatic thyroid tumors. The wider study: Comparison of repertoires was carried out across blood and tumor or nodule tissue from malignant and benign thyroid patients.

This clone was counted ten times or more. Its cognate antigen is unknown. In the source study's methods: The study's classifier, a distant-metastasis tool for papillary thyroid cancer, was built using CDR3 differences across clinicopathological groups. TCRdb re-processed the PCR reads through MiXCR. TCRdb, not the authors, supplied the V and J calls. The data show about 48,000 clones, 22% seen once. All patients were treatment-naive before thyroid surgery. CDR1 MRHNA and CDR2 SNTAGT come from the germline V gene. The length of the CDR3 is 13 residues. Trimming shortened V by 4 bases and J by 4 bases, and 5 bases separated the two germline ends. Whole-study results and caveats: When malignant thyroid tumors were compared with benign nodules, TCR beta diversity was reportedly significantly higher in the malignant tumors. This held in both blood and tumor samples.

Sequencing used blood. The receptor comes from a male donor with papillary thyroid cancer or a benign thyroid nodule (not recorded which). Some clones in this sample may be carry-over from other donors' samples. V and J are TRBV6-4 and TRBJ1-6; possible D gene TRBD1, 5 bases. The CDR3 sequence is CASSAGYNSPLHF. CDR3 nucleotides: TGTGCCAGCAGTGCAGGGTATAATTCACCCCTCCACTTT.